The next 3 T cell receptor beta chains were all read from a single sample in a study of shared clonotypes between healthy human individuals. Profiled with immunoSEQ multiplex PCR; TCRdb holds only in-frame clones, not every one. The table records about 380,000 clones, about 96% of them present only once. The specimen sequenced was memory CD8+ T cells sorted from blood. As for subset: CD45RO+ cells pooled with CCR7-negative TemRA cells. Every receptor here comes from a man younger than 45 in good health.

The V and J genes are TRBV30 and TRBJ1-2; TRBD1 might be the D (5 bases). The germline V gene has CDR1 GTSNPN and CDR2 SVGIG (reference sequence). V lost 4 bases to trimming and J lost 8 bases, with 14 bases between them. The CDR3 sequence is 12 residues long. The CDR3 DNA sequence: TGTGCCTGGACCCCTCTGGGGCGAGGCTACACCTTC. It is translated as CAWTPLGRGYTF.

The chain recombines TRBV4-1 with TRBJ2-1, with D possibly TRBD1 on 5 matching bases. The CDR3 is 15 amino acids. Trimming removed 4 bases at V and 0 bases at J, with 10 bases between. Per germline, CDR1 MGHRA and CDR2 YSYEKL. CDR3 sequence: CASSPRQSSYNEQFF. In nucleotides, the CDR3 is TGCGCCAGCAGCCCGAGACAGTCCTCCTACAATGAGCAGTTCTTC.

Comments on this clone: Other DNA sequences within the sample encode an identical CDR3. The chain carries TRBV10-3 and TRBJ1-4; D gene unclear. CDR1 is ENHRY, CDR2 SYGVKD, per germline. CDR3 length: 14 residues. The V end was cut by 4 bases, the J end by 0 bases, with 6 bases between. CDR3 loop: CAISGTATNEKLFF. For the CDR3, the DNA is TGTGCCATCAGTGGGACGGCAACTAATGAAAAACTGTTTTTT.